This passage covers 32 T cell receptor beta chains from one sample sequenced in a study of graft-versus-host responses after intestinal transplantation. Produced via immunoSEQ multiplex PCR; TCRdb's table is partial and in-frame only. Seen here are about 110,000 clones, just under 95% observed once, and the top ten hold 1% to 1.5%. No antigen is known for these receptors. The sequencing here drew on unstimulated CD8+ T cells sorted from spleen or lymph node cells, taken before transplant. These receptors all come from a human donor who was the organ donor for an intestinal transplant.

The rearrangement uses TRBV11-2 and TRBJ2-3; 7 bases agree with TRBD2. V lost 0 bases and J lost 2; bases outside the gene matches: 8. In germline, CDR1 is SGHAT, CDR2 FQNNGV. This CDR3 comprises 17 residues. CDR3 coding DNA: TGTGCCAGCAGCTTAGAATATCGGGGAGGGCACACAGATACGCAGTATTTT. Amino acid sequence: CASSLEYRGGHTDTQYF.

J is TRBJ1-6 and V is TRBV27; the D gene is possibly TRBD1 (6 bases). V was trimmed by 7 bases and J by 5 bases, leaving 15 bases between them. Germline V CDR1 and CDR2: MNHEY, SMNVEV (reference sequence). The CDR3 has 15 residues. The CDR3 protein is CASTLRGGHNSPLHF. The CDR3 DNA reads TGTGCCAGCACCCTGAGGGGGGGGCATAATTCACCCCTCCACTTT.

The chain recombines TRBV28 with TRBJ2-5, with 10 bases identical to TRBD2. This CDR3 contains 14 residues. Germline-derived CDR1 and CDR2 are MDHEN and SYDVKM. J gave up 1 base and V 4 bases, and 0 bases lay outside the gene matches. CDR3 bases: TGTGCCAGCAGTTGGACTAGCGGCCAAGAGACCCAGTACTTC. Protein product: CASSWTSGQETQYF.

The chain employs TRBV6-5 and TRBJ2-7; a weak D match, TRBD2 (5 bases). CDR3 length: 15 amino acids. Trimming left V 0 bases short and J 3 bases short, with 12 bases between. From germline, CDR1 is MNHEY and CDR2 SVGAGI. DNA of the CDR3: TGTGCCAGCAGTTACTCTCTTCCGGGATACTACGAGCAGTACTTC. It yields the protein CASSYSLPGYYEQYF.

The chain is built from TRBV9 and TRBJ2-1; 8 bases are shared with TRBD2. The V gene end was trimmed by 5 bases and the J gene end by 1 base; junction bases not matched to a gene: 5. Per germline, CDR1 SGDLS and CDR2 YYNGEE. The CDR3 loop spans 15 amino acids. The CDR3 protein is CASSPTSESYNEQFF. CDR3 nucleotide sequence: TGTGCCAGCAGTCCGACTAGCGAGTCCTACAATGAGCAGTTCTTC.

V and J are TRBV7-2 and TRBJ2-1; 12 nucleotides agree with TRBD2. CDR3 length: 16 amino acids. Germline trimming cut 1 base from V and 2 bases from J; bases unmatched to any gene: 0. Germline V gene data show CDR1 as SGHTA and CDR2 as FQGNSA. CDR3 protein: CASSLGLAGAYNEQFF. The CDR3 nucleotides are TGTGCCAGCAGCTTAGGACTAGCGGGAGCCTACAATGAGCAGTTCTTC.

The CDR3 nucleotides read TGTGCCAGCAGCATCCTAGCGGGAGGATCAAATGAGCAGTTCTTC. It translates to CASSILAGGSNEQFF. This chain joins TRBV7-9 and TRBJ2-1; 11 positions match TRBD2. The CDR3 runs to 15 residues. Looked up from germline, CDR1 is SEHNR and CDR2 is FQNEAQ (reference sequence). After removal of 5 bases from V and 7 bases from J, the junction contained 7 bases not matched to a gene.

The rearrangement links TRBV5-6 to TRBJ2-5, with no clear D. The germline CDR1 and CDR2 sequences are SGHDT and YYEEEE. The CDR3 has 14 residues. V lost 4 bases and J lost 5, with 15 bases in between. CDR3 bases: TGTGCCAGCAGCCTGGACGGAAGTGGGGAGACCCAGTACTTC. Residues: CASSLDGSGETQYF.

The V gene is TRBV7-2, the J gene TRBJ2-5, with a tentative D call TRBD2 (6 bases). This CDR3 region has 17 residues. Deletions cut 3 bases from V and 7 bases from J, with 24 bases between. CDR1 is SGHTA, CDR2 FQGNSA, per germline. The CDR3 bases are TGTGCCAGCAGCTTTCGGGAGCGAGGCGCTAACCCCGGGACCCAGTACTTC. Its protein product is CASSFRERGANPGTQYF.

This chain uses TRBV4-1 with TRBJ1-5, with D uncertain. V was clipped by 0 bases and J by 6 bases, with 9 bases between them. The V gene's germline CDR1 is MGHRA and CDR2 YSYEKL. The CDR3 has 14 residues. This CDR3 is CASSQDNWSQPQHF. DNA for the CDR3: TGCGCCAGCAGCCAAGATAATTGGTCTCAGCCCCAGCATTTT.

CDR3: CASSLNRGRNTEAFF. The CDR3 DNA reads as TGTGCCAGCAGTTTAAACAGGGGCAGGAACACTGAAGCTTTCTTT. This chain connects TRBV6-1 to TRBJ1-1, with 7 bases lining up with TRBD1. V gave up 5 bases and J gave up 1 base; unmatched junction bases: 7. The CDR3 is 15 amino acids. The germline CDR1 and CDR2 sequences are MNHNS and SASEGT.

V and J are TRBV5-1 and TRBJ2-6; possible D gene TRBD2, 7 bases. Germline CDR1 and CDR2: SGHRS and YFSETQ. Trimming took off 1 base at V and 2 bases at J, with 13 bases between the two ends. This CDR3 region has 17 residues. CDR3 nucleotides: TGCGCCAGCAGCTTGTTTGCGGGGGCTACTGGGGCCAACGTCCTGACTTTC. Its translation: CASSLFAGATGANVLTF.

The rearrangement joins TRBV4-1 to TRBJ2-2; the D gene is possibly TRBD2 (6 bases). The CDR3 has 16 amino acids. CDR1 and CDR2 from the germline V gene are MGHRA and YSYEKL. V lost 2 bases and J lost 5, with 15 bases in between. Written as DNA, the CDR3 is TGCGCCAGCAGCCAATTGACGGGAGTACGGACCGGGGAGCTGTTTTTT. It codes for CASSQLTGVRTGELFF.

This chain links TRBV2 with TRBJ1-2, with D possibly TRBD1 on 5 matching bases. Germline-derived CDR1 and CDR2 are SNHLY and FYNNEI. V lost 5 bases and J lost 5, with 21 bases in between. The CDR3 has 16 amino acids. The CDR3 region has the DNA TGTGCCAGCAGTCTTTGGGACGCCTATGAGGGGTATGGCTACACCTTC. Encoded protein: CASSLWDAYEGYGYTF. The full variable domain, its missing parts supplied by reference TRBV2 and TRBJ1-2, is EPEVTQTPSHQVTQMGQEVILRCVPISNHLYFYWYRQILGQKVEFLVSFYNNEISEKSEIFDDQFSVERPDGSNFTLKIRSTKLEDSAMYFCASSLWDAYEGYGYTFGSGTRLTVV.

The chain combines TRBV7-6 with TRBJ1-3; D gene unclear. Germline CDR1 SGHVS, CDR2 FNYEAQ. Trimming stripped 2 bases from V and 1 base from J, with 12 bases between. The CDR3 consists of 16 residues. CDR3 in amino acids: CASSLQGLKSGNTIYF. CDR3 coding DNA: TGTGCCAGCAGCTTACAAGGACTCAAATCTGGAAACACCATATATTTT. The variable domain in full, completed from reference TRBV7-6 and TRBJ1-3, reads GAGVSQSPRYKVTKRGQDVALRCDPISGHVSLYWYRQALGQGPEFLTYFNYEAQQDKSGLPNDRFSAERPEGSISTLTIQRTEQRDSAMYRCASSLQGLKSGNTIYFGEGSWLTVV.

The V and J genes are TRBV6-1 and TRBJ1-1; D uncertain. V lost 6 bases and J 2 bases, leaving 4 bases between the germline ends. The CDR3 is 11 residues long. Germline V CDR1 and CDR2: MNHNS, SASEGT. The CDR3 here is CASRLNTEAFF. Written as DNA, the CDR3 is TGTGCCAGCAGGTTAAACACTGAAGCTTTCTTT.

The chain couples TRBV7-8 to TRBJ2-3; 9 nucleotides line up with TRBD2. This CDR3 is built from 17 residues. The trim removed 2 bases at V and 2 bases at J, leaving 8 bases unmatched. Germline V lookup: CDR1 SGHVS, CDR2 FQNEAQ. As DNA, the CDR3 is TGTGCCAGCAGCTTATCGTCCCTAGCGGGAATCACAGATACGCAGTATTTT. Its protein is CASSLSSLAGITDTQYF.

The rearrangement links TRBV6-5 to TRBJ2-1, with D uncertain. Looked up from germline, CDR1 is MNHEY and CDR2 is SVGAGI. The V gene lost 5 bases and the J gene lost 2 bases, with 13 bases spanning the gap. CDR3 size: 15 residues. The DNA for the CDR3 is TGTGCCAGCAGTCCCGGTGTGGGCCCCTACAATGAGCAGTTCTTC. Protein: CASSPGVGPYNEQFF.

The V call is TRBV7-8, the J call TRBJ2-3; weak D call: TRBD2 (6 bases). The CDR3 extends over 15 amino acids. Trimming removed 4 bases from V and 2 bases from J, with 13 bases in between. Germline V gene data show CDR1 as SGHVS and CDR2 as FQNEAQ. CDR3 in amino acids: CASSSYGRDTDTQYF. The CDR3 DNA follows: TGTGCCAGCAGCTCATACGGGAGAGACACAGATACGCAGTATTTT. Using reference TRBV7-8 and TRBJ2-3 for the parts outside the CDR3, the full variable domain is GAGVSQSPRYKVAKRGQDVALRCDPISGHVSLFWYQQALGQGPEFLTYFQNEAQLDKSGLPSDRFFAERPEGSVSTLKIQRTQQEDSAVYLCASSSYGRDTDTQYFGPGTRLTVL.

The V gene is TRBV4-1, the J gene TRBJ2-7; tentatively, D is TRBD1 (6 bases). Between the trimmed V and J ends, which lost 4 bases and 2 bases, there was a span of 9 bases. Per the germline V gene, CDR1 is MGHRA and CDR2 is YSYEKL. This CDR3 has 13 amino acids. The CDR3 DNA reads TGCGCCAGCAGCCTAGGGGACACCTACGAGCAGTACTTC. This sequence encodes CASSLGDTYEQYF.

This clone has a single count. The chain couples TRBV2 to TRBJ2-7; 8 bases match TRBD2. The CDR3 contains 16 residues. CDR1 is SNHLY, CDR2 FYNNEI, per germline. Trimming removed 1 base from V and 2 bases from J; junction bases left unmatched: 7. CDR3 sequence reads: CASSEGVSGGPYEQYF. The DNA of the CDR3 is TGTGCCAGCAGTGAAGGTGTGAGCGGGGGTCCCTACGAGCAGTACTTC.

The V call is TRBV6-6, the J call TRBJ1-5; the D gene is possibly TRBD1 (5 bases). V was trimmed by 0 bases and J by 5 bases, leaving 8 bases between them. Germline-derived CDR1 and CDR2 are MNHNY and SVGAGI (reference sequence). The length of the CDR3 is 14 residues. The CDR3 reads CASSYSDSHQPQHF. The CDR3 DNA sequence: TGTGCCAGCAGTTACTCAGACAGCCATCAGCCCCAGCATTTT.

This chain joins TRBV28 and TRBJ2-3; D unresolved. The length of the CDR3 is 16 residues. Germline CDR1 reads MDHEN; CDR2 reads SYDVKM. The ends were cut back, 1 base at V and 2 bases at J, with 13 bases in the middle. Here the CDR3 DNA reads TGTGCCAGCAGTTTATATCCGGGTCCTCCCACAGATACGCAGTATTTT. Translated: CASSLYPGPPTDTQYF.

The CDR3 DNA is TGTGCCAGCAGGAGTGGGGGACCTAGCAATCAGCCCCAGCATTTT. Translation gives CASRSGGPSNQPQHF. The chain couples TRBV6-1 to TRBJ1-5, with D possibly TRBD1 on 5 matching bases. The CDR3 is 15 residues long. Germline-derived CDR1 and CDR2 are MNHNS and SASEGT. V lost 6 bases, J lost 0 bases, and 12 bases lay in between.

The gene calls are TRBV4-2 and TRBJ2-7, with 9 bases identical to TRBD2. CDR3 length equals 14 residues. Germline V gene sequence: CDR1 LGHNA, CDR2 YNFKEQ. V trimming: 4 bases; J trimming: 5 bases; junction bases outside the gene matches: 6. The CDR3 DNA reads as TGTGCCAGCAGCCTTGGACTAGCGATCCACGAGCAGTACTTC. Translated, it gives CASSLGLAIHEQYF.

The chain couples TRBV4-1 to TRBJ2-6; D gene unclear. The CDR3 is made up of 15 amino acids. V was clipped by 1 base and J by 4 bases, with 8 bases between them. CDR1 MGHRA and CDR2 YSYEKL come from the germline V gene. The DNA of the CDR3 is TGCGCCAGCAGCCAAGTCCACCCCGGGGCCAACGTCCTGACTTTC. This encodes CASSQVHPGANVLTF.

V is TRBV29-1 and J is TRBJ2-3; 9 bases are a match to TRBD2. Germline V lookup: CDR1 SQVTM, CDR2 ANQGSEA. Trimming cost V 3 bases and J 8 bases; bases outside gene matches: 12. This CDR3 is 15 amino acids long. CDR3 sequence reads: CSVDIAGEAAGTQYF. The CDR3 coding sequence is TGCAGCGTTGACATAGCGGGAGAAGCGGCAGGTACGCAGTATTTT.

V usage is TRBV7-9 and J usage is TRBJ2-5; tentative D call: TRBD1 (6 bases). Trimming pared 4 bases from V and 5 bases from J, leaving 20 bases between. There are 16 residues in the CDR3. Per the germline V gene, CDR1 is SEHNR and CDR2 is FQNEAQ (reference sequence). The CDR3 DNA reads TGTGCCAGCAGCTCTAATCCCGGGACATACAGGGAGACCCAGTACTTC. It specifies CASSSNPGTYRETQYF.

The chain links TRBV6-5 to TRBJ1-1; TRBD1 might be the D (5 bases). The CDR3 runs 13 residues. V was trimmed by 5 bases and J by 6 bases, leaving 13 bases between them. Per germline, CDR1 MNHEY and CDR2 SVGAGI. The CDR3 nucleotides are TGTGCCAGCAGTGGGGACTCATGGGCTGAAGCTTTCTTT. Translated, it gives CASSGDSWAEAFF.

The rearrangement joins TRBV10-3 to TRBJ2-7; 7 bases fit TRBD1. This CDR3 region has 11 residues. V lost 10 bases and J lost 5; bases outside the gene matches: 5. Germline V lookup: CDR1 ENHRY, CDR2 SYGVKD. As DNA, the CDR3 is TGTGCCACTCAGACAGGGCACGAGCAGTACTTC. Protein product: CATQTGHEQYF.

The chain employs TRBV27 and TRBJ2-7, with TRBD2 matching over 9 bases. This CDR3 region has 18 residues. The trim removed 1 base at V and 2 bases at J, leaving 12 bases unmatched. Germline CDR1 MNHEY, CDR2 SMNVEV (reference sequence). CDR3 in DNA: TGTGCCAGCAGTTTATTAGGTCCTAGCGGGATCCATGCCTACGAGCAGTACTTC. Translated: CASSLLGPSGIHAYEQYF.

V usage is TRBV5-3 and J usage is TRBJ2-3; TRBD2 matches at 16 bases. TRBV5-3 is recorded as an ORF, its role being uncertain. The length of the CDR3 is 20 residues. J gave up 3 bases and V 3 bases, and 13 bases lay outside the gene matches. The CDR3 loop is CARSSPLGTSGRAETDTQYF. Written as DNA, the CDR3 is TGTGCCAGAAGCTCACCGCTGGGGACTAGCGGGAGGGCCGAGACAGATACGCAGTATTTT.